This TCR beta chain originates from a study of cytomegalovirus exposure and HLA in healthy donors. General observations from the study: The tendency of first-cohort TCR clusters to co-occur in the 95 to 150 validation repertoires was the finding of a later analysis.

CDR3 size: 14 residues. Germline V CDR1 and CDR2: LNHDA, SQIVND (reference sequence). V was shortened by 5 bases and J by 0 bases, with 10 bases between the two germline ends. As for this clone: Its specificity is unknown.

TCRdb's copy holds only in-frame clones and misses some; the assay was immunoSEQ multiplex PCR. The sample includes 200,000 to 300,000 clones, more than 75% of them seen just once. This clonotype was sampled from a woman under 40 in good health and CMV-seropositive. The chain couples TRBV19 to TRBJ1-2, with D unclear. The sequenced sample was PBMCs. The CDR3 coding sequence is TGTGCCAGTAGTGGAGAGGGAGCTAACTATGGCTACACCTTC. This encodes CASSGEGANYGYTF.